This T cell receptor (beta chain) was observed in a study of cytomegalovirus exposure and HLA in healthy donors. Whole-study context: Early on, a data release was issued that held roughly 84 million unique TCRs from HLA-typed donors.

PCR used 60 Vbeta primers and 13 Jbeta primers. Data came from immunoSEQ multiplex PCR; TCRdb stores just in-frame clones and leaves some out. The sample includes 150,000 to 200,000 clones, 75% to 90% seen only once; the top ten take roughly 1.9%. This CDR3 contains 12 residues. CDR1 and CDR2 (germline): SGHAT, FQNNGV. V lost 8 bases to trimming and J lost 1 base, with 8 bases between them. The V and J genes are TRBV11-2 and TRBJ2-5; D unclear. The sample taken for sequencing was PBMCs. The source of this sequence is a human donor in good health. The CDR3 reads CASALGQETQYF. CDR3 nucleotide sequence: TGTGCCAGCGCCCTAGGCCAAGAGACCCAGTACTTC.